This T cell receptor beta chain was sequenced during a study of T-cell memory formation after mild COVID-19. From germline, CDR1 is ENHRY and CDR2 SYGVKD. Trimming left V 10 bases short and J 5 bases short, with 21 bases between. This CDR3 is built from 14 residues. TCR alpha and TCR beta cDNA libraries carrying sample barcodes and UMIs came from 5'RACE with constant-segment primers. TCRdb reanalysed the 5' RACE reads using MiXCR and keeps one entry per CDR3 protein. This sample has 200,000 to 250,000 distinct CDR3 sequences, with 27% found just once. This clonotype was picked up a small number of times. The antigen is undetermined. Notes on the study in general: Memory sampled before infection contained some responding clones, suggesting cross-reactive memory joined.

The chain combines TRBV10-3 with TRBJ2-7; weak D call: TRBD2 (5 bases). The sequence was obtained from an adult woman who had mild COVID-19 (a few samples of this study predate the infection). Cell type and time point are not known. The sequenced sample was PBMCs or a T cell subset sorted from them (not recorded which). The CDR3 DNA reads TGTGCCACTCAAAAACAATCTGGAGGCGACGAGCAGTACTTC. This translates into CATQKQSGGDEQYF.